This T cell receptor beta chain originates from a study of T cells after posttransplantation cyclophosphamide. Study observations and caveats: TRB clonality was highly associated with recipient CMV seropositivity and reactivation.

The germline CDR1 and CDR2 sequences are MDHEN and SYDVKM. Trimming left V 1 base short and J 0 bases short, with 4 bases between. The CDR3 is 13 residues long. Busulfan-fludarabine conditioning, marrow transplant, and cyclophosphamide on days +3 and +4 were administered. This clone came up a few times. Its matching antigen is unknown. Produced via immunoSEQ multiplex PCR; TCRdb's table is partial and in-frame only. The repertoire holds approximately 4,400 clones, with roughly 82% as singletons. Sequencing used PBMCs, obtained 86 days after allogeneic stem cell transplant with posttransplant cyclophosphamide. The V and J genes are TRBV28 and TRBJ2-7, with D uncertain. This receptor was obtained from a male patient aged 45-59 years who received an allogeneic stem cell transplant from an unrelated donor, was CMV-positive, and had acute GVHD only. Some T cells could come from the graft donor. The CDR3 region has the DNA TGTGCCAGCAGTTTATACGGCTCCTACGAGCAGTACTTC. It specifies CASSLYGSYEQYF.